These 15 T cell receptor beta chains share one sample of origin, sequenced in a study of Graves' ophthalmopathy and Graves' hyperthyroidism. TCR beta CDR3 regions were amplified from RNA transcripts. The workflow started with a first-round RT-PCR run with HTBI primers and then moved on to a second-round multiplex PCR. TCRdb processed the multiplex PCR reads anew with MiXCR; each CDR3 protein has one entry. The data show roughly 500,000 distinct CDR3 sequences, 13% to 15% seen once. The specimen was blood. These receptors all stem from a woman aged 25 to 45 with Graves' ophthalmopathy.

At least ten counts were recorded for this clonotype. V is TRBV2 and J is TRBJ1-5; D perhaps matches TRBD1 (5 bases). Deletions cut 3 bases from V and 0 bases from J, with 15 bases between. The CDR3 contains 17 residues. Germline V gene data show CDR1 as SNHLY and CDR2 as FYNNEI. This CDR3 reads CASSDGITGGSNQPQHF. CDR3 nucleotides: TGTGCCAGCAGTGATGGGATTACGGGGGGTAGCAATCAGCCCCAGCATTTT.

Concerning this clonotype itself: A clone one base away is much larger, so this may be a read error. The chain couples TRBV7-2 to TRBJ2-7, with TRBD2 as a possible D gene (6 bases). The CDR3 is made up of 17 amino acids. Germline V gives CDR1 SGHTA, CDR2 FQGNSA. With 0 bases removed from V and 4 bases from J, the gap between germline ends came to 19 bases. The CDR3 sequence is CASSLAEMGWRGYEQYF. In DNA, the CDR3 is TGTGCCAGCAGCTTAGCAGAGATGGGTTGGCGGGGATACGAGCAGTACTTC. The full variable domain, rest sourced from reference TRBV7-2 and TRBJ2-7, is GAGVSQSPSNKVTEKGKDVELRCDPISGHTALYWYRQSLGQGLEFLIYFQGNSAPDKSGLPSDRFSAERTGGSVSTLTIQRTQQEDSAVYLCASSLAEMGWRGYEQYFGPGTRLTVT.

The sample holds many counts of this clonotype. This chain connects TRBV6-1 to TRBJ1-5, with D perhaps TRBD1 (5 bases). The CDR3 totals 13 residues. V was trimmed by 7 bases and J by 5 bases, leaving 12 bases between them. Germline assignment: CDR1 MNHNS and CDR2 SASEGT. The CDR3 spells CASTRGGDQPQHF. DNA of the CDR3: TGTGCCAGCACCCGGGGCGGAGATCAGCCCCAGCATTTT.

The chain uses TRBV5-1 and TRBJ2-7; D uncertain. Germline V CDR1 and CDR2: SGHRS, YFSETQ. V was trimmed by 5 bases and J by 4 bases, leaving 10 bases between them. The CDR3 covers 12 residues. CDR3 residues: CASRSMDYEQYF. In DNA, the CDR3 is TGCGCCAGCAGATCGATGGATTACGAGCAGTACTTC.

This clonotype was seen ten or more times. The chain couples TRBV9 to TRBJ1-2, with 7 bases identical to TRBD1. CDR3 length: 13 residues. CDR1 is SGDLS, CDR2 YYNGEE, per germline. Unmatched junction bases numbered 8, after V lost 4 bases and J lost 8 bases. The DNA of the CDR3 is TGTGCCAGCAGCCCTCAGACAGGGAGGGGCTACACCTTC. Its protein product is CASSPQTGRGYTF.

This clonotype showed up many times. Given the absence of the conserved phenylalanine or tryptophan at the CDR3 end, a read error is likely. The rearrangement links TRBV6-5 to TRBJ2-7, with a possible D match to TRBD1 (7 bases). The CDR3 totals 14 residues. From germline, CDR1 is MNHEY and CDR2 SVGAGI. V lost 4 bases, J lost 3 bases, and 13 bases lay in between. The chain's CDR3 is CASSSGQGGYEQYS. The CDR3 nucleotides read TGTGCCAGCAGTTCCGGCCAGGGGGGCTACGAGCAGTACTCC.

In its sample, this clonotype was seen many times. This chain joins TRBV6-1 and TRBJ1-5; D is unresolved. CDR1 is MNHNS and CDR2 is SASEGT in the germline V gene. Trimming removed 2 bases at V and 5 bases at J, with 19 bases between. CDR3 size: 17 residues. The CDR3 DNA sequence: TGTGCCAGCAGTGAACAACACAGACCGCGCCTCCATCAGCCCCAGCATTTT. Translation: CASSEQHRPRLHQPQHF.

This clonotype came up a few times. V is TRBV11-1 and J is TRBJ2-2; 9 nucleotides align to TRBD2. This CDR3 has 16 residues. V was clipped by 5 bases and J by 5 bases; unmatched bases: 9. The germline CDR1 and CDR2 sequences are SGHAT and FQDESV (reference sequence). DNA of the CDR3: TGTGCCAGCAGCCAAGGCGCGGGAGGGCCGACCGGGGAGCTGTTTTTT. It is translated as CASSQGAGGPTGELFF.

In its sample, this clonotype was seen many times. V is TRBV5-1 and J is TRBJ1-1; 9 bases are shared with TRBD1. V was clipped by 4 bases and J by 6 bases; unmatched bases: 7. Germline values: CDR1 SGHRS, CDR2 YFSETQ. The CDR3 runs 14 residues. Written as DNA, the CDR3 is TGCGCCAGCAGCCAGGGACAGGGTAGATCTGAAGCTTTCTTT. Its translation: CASSQGQGRSEAFF.

At least ten counts were recorded for this clonotype. The chain is built from TRBV7-9 and TRBJ2-7; 11 bases match TRBD2. CDR1 is SEHNR and CDR2 is FQNEAQ in the germline V gene (reference sequence). V lost 6 bases to trimming and J lost 1 base; unmatched junction nucleotides: 5. The CDR3 consists of 15 residues. The CDR3 is CASRPGTSGSYEQYF. The CDR3 region has the DNA TGTGCCAGCAGGCCAGGGACTAGCGGTTCCTACGAGCAGTACTTC.

In this sample, this clonotype turned up a few times. This chain uses TRBV30 with TRBJ2-7; the D gene is possibly TRBD1 (6 bases). From germline, CDR1 is GTSNPN and CDR2 SVGIG (reference sequence). The V gene lost 2 bases and the J gene lost 4 bases, with 18 bases spanning the gap. There are 15 residues in the CDR3. The CDR3 spells CAWSQIIAGDYEQYF. The DNA of the CDR3 is TGTGCCTGGAGTCAAATCATAGCAGGGGATTACGAGCAGTACTTC. Supplemented by reference TRBV30 and TRBJ2-7, the full variable domain reads SQTIHQWPATLVQPVGSPLSLECTVEGTSNPNLYWYRQAAGRGLQLLFYSVGIGQISSEVPQNLSASRPQDRQFILSSKKLLLSDSGFYLCAWSQIIAGDYEQYFGPGTRLTVT.

This clonotype was counted only a few times. Its ends do not fully match the called genes, so a read error is possible. This sequence joins TRBV7-2 and TRBJ1-5; possibly TRBD1 for D (5 bases). This CDR3 is 13 amino acids long. Germline V gives CDR1 SGHTA, CDR2 FQGNSA. CDR3 protein: CASSLRGNQPKHF. CDR3 nucleotide sequence: TGTGCCAGCAGCCTACGGGGGAATCAGCCCAAGCATTTT.

This clonotype was recorded many times. The genes are TRBV7-8 and TRBJ2-5; 8 nucleotides line up with TRBD2. The V and J ends lost 4 bases and 3 bases, in that order; junction bases with no gene match: 22. Per the germline V gene, CDR1 is SGHVS and CDR2 is FQNEAQ. CDR3 length equals 20 residues. DNA for the CDR3: TGTGCCAGCAGCTCGGCCCCCCGAATCGGACTAGCAGTATTGGAAGAGACCCAGTACTTC. Its translation: CASSSAPRIGLAVLEETQYF.

With regard to this clonotype: The conserved closing phenylalanine or tryptophan is absent in this CDR3, likely reflecting a read error. CDR3 amino acids: CSARSGFTYEQYS. The DNA of the CDR3 is TGCAGTGCTAGATCCGGGTTCACCTACGAGCAGTACTCC. The chain links TRBV20-1 to TRBJ2-7; D ambiguous. This CDR3 comprises 13 residues. The germline V gene encodes CDR1 DFQATT and CDR2 SNEGSKA (reference sequence). Trimming removed 2 bases at V and 2 bases at J, with 10 bases between.

This clonotype was detected ten times or more. The chain couples TRBV6-1 to TRBJ1-3; 7 bases agree with TRBD1. The CDR3 runs 16 residues. V shed 5 bases, J shed 0 bases, and the junction held 7 bases outside the gene matches. Per the germline V gene, CDR1 is MNHNS and CDR2 is SASEGT. The CDR3 bases are TGTGCCAGCAGTAGACGACAGGGCACCTCTGGAAACACCATATATTTT. The encoded protein is CASSRRQGTSGNTIYF.